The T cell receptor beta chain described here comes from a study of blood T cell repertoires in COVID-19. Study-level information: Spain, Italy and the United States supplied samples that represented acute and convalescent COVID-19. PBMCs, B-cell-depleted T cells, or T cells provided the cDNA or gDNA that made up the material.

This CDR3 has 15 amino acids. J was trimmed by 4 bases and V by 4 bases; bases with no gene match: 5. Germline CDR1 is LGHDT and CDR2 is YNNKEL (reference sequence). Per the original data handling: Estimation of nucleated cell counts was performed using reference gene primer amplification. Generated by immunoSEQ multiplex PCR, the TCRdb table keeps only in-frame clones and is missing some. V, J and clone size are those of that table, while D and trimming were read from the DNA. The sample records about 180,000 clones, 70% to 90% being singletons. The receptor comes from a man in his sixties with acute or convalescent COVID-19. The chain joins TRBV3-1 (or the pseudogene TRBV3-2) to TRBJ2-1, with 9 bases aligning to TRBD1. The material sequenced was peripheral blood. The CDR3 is CASSRAGTGYNEQFF. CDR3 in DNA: TGTGCCAGCAGCCGGGCCGGGACAGGGTACAATGAGCAGTTCTTC.